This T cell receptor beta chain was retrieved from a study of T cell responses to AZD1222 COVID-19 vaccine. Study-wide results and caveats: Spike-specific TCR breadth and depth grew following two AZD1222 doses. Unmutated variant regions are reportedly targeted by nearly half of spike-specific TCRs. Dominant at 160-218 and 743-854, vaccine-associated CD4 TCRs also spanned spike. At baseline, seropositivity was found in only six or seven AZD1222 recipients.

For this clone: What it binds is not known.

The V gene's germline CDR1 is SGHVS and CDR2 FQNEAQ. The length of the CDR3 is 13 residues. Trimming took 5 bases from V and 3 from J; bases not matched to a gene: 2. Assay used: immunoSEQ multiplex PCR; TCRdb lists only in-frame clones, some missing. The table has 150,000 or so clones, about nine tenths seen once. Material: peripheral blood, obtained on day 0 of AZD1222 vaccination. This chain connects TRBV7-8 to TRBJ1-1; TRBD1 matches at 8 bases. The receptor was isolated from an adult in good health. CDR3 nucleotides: TGTGCCAGCAGCCGACAGGGGTACACTGAAGCTTTCTTT. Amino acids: CASSRQGYTEAFF.